The clone carrying this TCR beta chain was recorded many times. Its specificity is unknown. This sample is drawn from a study of T cells in Graves' hyperthyroidism and ophthalmopathy. Germline V gene lookup returns CDR1 MDHEN and CDR2 SYDVKM. Trimming cost V 8 bases and J 8 bases, with 12 bases left between them. CDR3 length equals 11 residues. Study conclusions and caveats: Within blood appeared most thyroid clonotypes that had expanded above 0.001.

Amplification yielded TCR beta CDR3 regions, with RNA transcripts as the source. The HTBI primer set drove a first-round RT-PCR of the TCR CDR3. TCRdb analysed the multiplex PCR reads with MiXCR anew, one entry per CDR3 protein. The sample consists of around 200,000 distinct CDR3 sequences, around 20% of them appearing once. Patients between 18 and 65 years old had hyperthyroidism, newly diagnosed and lasting under 2 months. Patients were excluded for uncontrolled infection, other autoimmune disease, pregnancy or lactation. PBMCs were collected from an approximately 10 ml volume of fresh peripheral blood.

This chain uses TRBV28 with TRBJ1-2, with D possibly matching TRBD1 (6 bases). The TCR was taken from a man aged 40-50 years with Graves' hyperthyroidism. The specimen was blood. The CDR3 here is CASLQGMGYTF. The CDR3 region has the DNA TGTGCCAGCCTACAGGGAATGGGCTACACCTTC.